This T cell receptor (beta chain) is from a study of blood T cell repertoires in COVID-19. Whole-study context: There were acute and convalescent COVID-19 samples, and they came from the United States, Italy and Spain. T cells, B-cell-depleted T cells, or PBMCs provided the cDNA or gDNA that served as material.

It was during active infection that Seattle patients were enrolled and then longitudinally followed. As processed by the authors: Cell counts per sample came from amplifying reference gene primers. Profiled with immunoSEQ multiplex PCR; TCRdb holds only in-frame clones, not every one. Clone size and V and J calls were adopted from that table, with D and trimming inferred from the DNA. The sample records some 290,000 clones, 88% being singletons. This CDR3 contains 18 residues. V shed 6 bases and J shed 2 bases, with 23 bases lying between them. Germline V lookup: CDR1 WSHSY, CDR2 SAAADI. The gene calls are TRBV10-2 and TRBJ1-3, with a weak D call TRBD1 (5 bases). This sequence originates from a woman between 25 and 40 years old with COVID-19, enrolled during active disease. Material: peripheral blood. CDR3 nucleotide sequence: TGCGCCAGCAGGCTAAACATACTGGGGGGGAGAGCTGGAAACACCATATATTTT. As protein: CASRLNILGGRAGNTIYF.